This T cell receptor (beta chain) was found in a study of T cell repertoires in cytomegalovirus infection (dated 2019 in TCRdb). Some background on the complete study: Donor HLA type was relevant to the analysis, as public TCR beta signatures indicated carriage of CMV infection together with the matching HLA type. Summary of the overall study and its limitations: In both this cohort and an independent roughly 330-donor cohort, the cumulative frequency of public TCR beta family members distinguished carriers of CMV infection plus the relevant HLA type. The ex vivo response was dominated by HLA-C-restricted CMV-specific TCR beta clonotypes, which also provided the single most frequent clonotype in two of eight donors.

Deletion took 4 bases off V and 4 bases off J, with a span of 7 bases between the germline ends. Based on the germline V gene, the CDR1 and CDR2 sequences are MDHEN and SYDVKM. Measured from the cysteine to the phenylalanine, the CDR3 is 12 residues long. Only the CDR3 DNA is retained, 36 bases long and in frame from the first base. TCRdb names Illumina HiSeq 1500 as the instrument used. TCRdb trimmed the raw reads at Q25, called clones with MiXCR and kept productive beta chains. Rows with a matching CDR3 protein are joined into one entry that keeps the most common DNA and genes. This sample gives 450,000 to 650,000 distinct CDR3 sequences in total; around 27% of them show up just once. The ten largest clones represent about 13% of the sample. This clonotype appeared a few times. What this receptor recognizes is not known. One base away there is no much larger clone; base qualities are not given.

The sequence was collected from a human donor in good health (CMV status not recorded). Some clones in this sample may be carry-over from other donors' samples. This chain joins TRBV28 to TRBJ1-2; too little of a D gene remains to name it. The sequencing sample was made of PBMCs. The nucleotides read TGTGCCAGCAGTTGGAACCCCTATGGCTACACCTTC. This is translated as CASSWNPYGYTF.